The following is a T cell receptor beta chain sequence with its context. Its antigen is undetermined. Quantitation of FFPE tumor DNA was performed with amplified housekeeping genes. Profiled with immunoSEQ multiplex PCR; TCRdb holds only in-frame clones, not every one. The sample lists more than 35,000 clones; about a third were seen once. Germline assignment: CDR1 SQVTM and CDR2 ANQGSEA. This CDR3 is 13 amino acids long. V gave up 3 bases and J gave up 6 bases; unmatched junction bases: 5. This sample is part of a study of PD-L1 blockade in urothelial cancer. Study information: When tumor samples were examined, their median T cell count was 1,100 to 1,500.

General study points: Larger 3-week expansion of tumor-associated blood clones was seen in durable-benefit patients.

Diagnoses among patients were locally advanced or metastatic urothelial carcinoma. Sequences were derived from tumor tissue, sampled before atezolizumab (anti-PD-L1) treatment. The clonotype comes from a man aged 60-69 years with urothelial cancer. The chain uses TRBV29-1 and TRBJ1-3, with 7 bases that match TRBD1. The CDR3 sequence is CSVETGPLNTIYF. In DNA, the CDR3 is TGCAGCGTTGAGACAGGGCCTTTAAACACCATATATTTT.